This T cell receptor (beta chain) was captured by sequencing in a study of vaccination and CD4 T cells after COVID-19 (dated by TCRdb to 2022 to 2024). General notes on the study: Six males and four females were included in the convalescent cohort, with two Hispanic individuals, seven Caucasians, two Asians and one multiracial person represented. Post-COVID blood samples were collected from convalescent patients a median of approximately 93 days after diagnosis, with a range of about 30 to 161 days. At the TCR clonotype level, an earlier paper using these donors assessed memory CD4+ T cell crossreactivity between SARS-CoV-2 and common cold coronavirus spike proteins. In control cultures, a CEFX viral epitope pool was used as positive control, an HIV-1 Nef peptide pool was used as negative control, or no peptide was added. The spike-specific CD4+ TCR repertoire was compared before and after mRNA vaccination in approximately 9 COVID-19 convalescent patients and a few infection-naive healthy vaccine recipients. Post-vaccine blood samples were collected a median of about 72 days after the second vaccine dose, ranging from roughly 14 to 241 days. The cultures were stimulated with overlapping spike peptide pools from SARS-CoV-2 and from the common cold coronaviruses HCoV-NL63, HCoV-OC43 and HCoV-229E. Each participant got two doses of either the Pfizer-BioNTech BNT162b2 vaccine (n=8) or the Moderna mRNA-1273 vaccine (n=2).

Based on its abundance in the sample, this clonotype is medium-sized (0.01 to 0.1%). Its binding antigen is unknown. No qualities accompany the bases; no much larger clone lies one base away. Libraries were prepared through PCR. DNA from cultured CD4+ T cells was subjected to TCR sequencing with the Oncomine TCR Beta short-read assay at the Johns Hopkins FTIC core. The QIAamp micro DNA kit was used to extract genomic DNA from the cultured CD4+ T cells. The Oncomine TCR Beta libraries from cultured CD4+ T cells were pooled using unique dual indexes and then sequenced on an Illumina iSeq 100. As for how the authors treated the data: Non-productive sequences were removed, and CDR3s not starting with C, not ending with F or W, or shorter than 7 amino acids were discarded. The MANAFEST web application identified antigen-specific clonotypes by comparing peptide-stimulated wells against reference wells and other culture wells. An FDR below 0.05, an odds ratio above 5, and a productive frequency above 0.1% in at least two of three replicate wells were required for clones to be considered positive. Clonotypes that were significantly expanded in both SARS-CoV-2 spike wells and at least one common cold coronavirus spike condition were defined as cross-reactive. CDR3 homology was assessed with Levenshtein distances (stringdist) and unrooted phylogenetic trees (ape) in R version 3.6.1. TCRdb applied fastp at Q25 and MiXCR to the public reads, then kept only in-frame beta chains. Merged by CDR3 protein, the rows form single entries marked with the most common genes and DNA. TCRdb's processing, not the authors', yielded these V and J calls. For this sample the table gives some 2,900 distinct CDR3 sequences, of which around 28% were detected only once. Under 70% of the sample rests with the top ten.

Interpreted using the paper, the treatment or condition label stands for: approximately 9-day PBMC culture with coronavirus spike peptide pools or control peptides (ViraFEST assay). CD4+ T cells from unexposed donors were collected before the COVID-19 pandemic (2011-2018). The study used the ViraFEST assay, which expanded antigen-specific T cells with peptide pools and then identified expanded clonotypes by TCR sequencing. Each well held 2 million to 2.5 million PBMCs cultured with roughly 9.2 ug/ml peptide pools in IMDM containing around 5% human AB serum and about 10 IU/ml IL-2. On days 3 and 7, half of the culture medium was replaced with fresh IL-2-containing medium. CD4+ T cells were isolated after approximately 10 days of culture through negative selection using the EasySep CD4+ T cell isolation kit. Unexposed donor CD4+ T cells were tested for reactivity to SARS-CoV-2 S and N and four common cold coronavirus spike pools, as cell number allowed. Ficoll-Paque Plus gradient centrifugation was used to isolate PBMCs from whole blood, and the isolated PBMCs were then either used fresh or cryopreserved at -140C. Culture conditions were generally each tested in triplicate wells. The leukapheresis product for the unexposed donors was obtained through commercial purchase.

Overall study outcomes, separate from this receptor: Of the vaccine-specific clones found in convalescent patients, nearly all (304 of 307) were mono-reactive for SARS-CoV-2 spike instead of being cross-reactive with common cold coronaviruses. Among the post-vaccine SARS-CoV-2-reactive clones in convalescent patients, a median 86.3% showed up only after vaccination, which suggests vaccine-specific priming. The median number of SARS-CoV-2-reactive clonotypes rose from roughly 20 after infection to 38 after vaccination, but the change was not significant. The study included relatively few convalescent patients and did not analyze early timepoints after natural infection.

The CDR3, from cysteine to phenylalanine, totals 15 residues. The only DNA kept is the CDR3, 45 bases in frame from the first base. CDR1 and CDR2 were assigned from the germline V gene (reference sequence) as LNHNV and YYDKDF. V loses 1 base at its end and J loses 5 bases; junction bases beyond the gene matches: 8. The TCR was taken from a human donor in good health. The chain links TRBV15 with TRBJ2-7; 7 central nucleotides agree with TRBD1. Sequenced material: CD4+ T cells from blood, cultured in vitro. DNA sequence: TGTGCCACCAGCAGAGTCAAAGGGGGCGCGGACGAGCAGTACTTC. This sequence encodes CATSRVKGGADEQYF.